This entry lists 4 T cell receptor beta chains sequenced from one sample in a study of blood T cell repertoires in COVID-19. The repertoire was sequenced with immunoSEQ multiplex PCR; TCRdb's copy has only in-frame clones and lacks some. The data contain 55,000 to 60,000 clones, more than 75% of them seen just once; the ten biggest clones take up roughly 4.8%. The specimen sequenced was peripheral blood. Receptors were obtained from a man in his forties with active COVID-19.

This chain joins TRBV11-2 and TRBJ1-2; 8 bases agree with TRBD1. CDR3 length: 15 residues. V gave up 6 bases and J gave up 6 bases; unmatched junction bases: 12. Germline V lookup: CDR1 SGHAT, CDR2 FQNNGV. In DNA, the CDR3 is TGTGCCAGCAGTTTATCCCGGACAGGGTACGATGGCTACACCTTC. Translation: CASSLSRTGYDGYTF.

The V gene is TRBV9, the J gene TRBJ2-7; no definite D call. The CDR3 contains 13 residues. Deletions cut 4 bases from V and 7 bases from J, with 15 bases between. Germline V gene data show CDR1 as SGDLS and CDR2 as YYNGEE. CDR3 nucleotide sequence: TGTGCCAGCAGCCTGACAAACACTGGAGAGCAGTACTTC. It is translated as CASSLTNTGEQYF.

This chain links TRBV3-1 (or the pseudogene TRBV3-2) with TRBJ2-5; no clear D gene. With 7 bases removed from V and 7 bases from J, the gap between germline ends came to 16 bases. CDR1 and CDR2 from the germline V gene are LGHDT and YNNKEL (reference sequence). CDR3 length: 13 residues. In DNA, the CDR3 is TGTGCCAGCACCGGCCTTTTAACGGGGACCCAGTACTTC. Translated: CASTGLLTGTQYF.

The chain links TRBV7-3 to TRBJ2-1; maybe TRBD1 (6 bases). V was cut by 6 bases and J by 2 bases, with 17 bases left in between. This CDR3 contains 16 residues. The V gene's germline CDR1 is SGHTA and CDR2 FQGTGA. The CDR3 sequence: CASSASYRVPYNEQFF. Here the CDR3 DNA reads TGTGCCAGCAGTGCATCGTACAGGGTACCCTACAATGAGCAGTTCTTC.